This entry concerns a single T cell receptor (beta chain). What it binds is unknown. The sample comes from a study of STAT5B mutations in CD4+ large granular lymphocyte leukemia. Study-level information: Among healthy controls, a particular HLA allele went with more CDR3 'QG' motifs.

The study's findings and limits: No patients shared main leukemic clonotypes, though roughly 23% appeared at low frequency elsewhere.

Using immunoSEQ multiplex PCR, the repertoire was profiled, and TCRdb retains in-frame clones only, with some absent. The sample carries about 32,000 clones, 78% recorded once. From germline, CDR1 is SQVTM and CDR2 ANQGSEA. CDR3 length equals 16 residues. J was trimmed by 8 bases and V by 0 bases; bases with no gene match: 10. This receptor was taken from a human donor in good health. The chain recombines TRBV29-1 with TRBJ2-1; 10 bases line up with TRBD2. Material for sequencing was CD4+ T cells from blood buffy coats. The CDR3 DNA follows: TGCAGCGTTGAAGATCCCCGAGCGGGAGGGCCCGATGAGCAGTTCTTC. Translation: CSVEDPRAGGPDEQFF.